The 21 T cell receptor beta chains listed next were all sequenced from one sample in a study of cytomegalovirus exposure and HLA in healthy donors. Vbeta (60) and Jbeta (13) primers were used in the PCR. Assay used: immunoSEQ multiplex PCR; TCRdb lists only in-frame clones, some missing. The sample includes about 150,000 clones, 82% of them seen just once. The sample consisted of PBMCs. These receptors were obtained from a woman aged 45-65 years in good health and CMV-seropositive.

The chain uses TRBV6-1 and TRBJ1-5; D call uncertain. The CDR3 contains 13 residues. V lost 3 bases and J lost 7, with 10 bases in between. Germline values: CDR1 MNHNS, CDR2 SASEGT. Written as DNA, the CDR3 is TGTGCCAGCAGTGATCTGGGGAGACAGCCCCAGCATTTT. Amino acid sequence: CASSDLGRQPQHF.

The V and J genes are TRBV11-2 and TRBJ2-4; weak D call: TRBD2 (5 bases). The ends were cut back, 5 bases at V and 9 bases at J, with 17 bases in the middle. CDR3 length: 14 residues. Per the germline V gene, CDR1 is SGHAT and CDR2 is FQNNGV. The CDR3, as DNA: TGTGCCAGCAGCCCGCGGGCCTTTACCCCCATTCAGTACTTC. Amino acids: CASSPRAFTPIQYF.

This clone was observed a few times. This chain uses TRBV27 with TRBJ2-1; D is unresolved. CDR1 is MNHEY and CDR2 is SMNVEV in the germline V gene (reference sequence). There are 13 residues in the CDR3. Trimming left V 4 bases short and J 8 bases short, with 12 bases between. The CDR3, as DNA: TGTGCCAGCAGTTCACTACGGGTGTATGAGCAGTTCTTC. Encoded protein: CASSSLRVYEQFF.

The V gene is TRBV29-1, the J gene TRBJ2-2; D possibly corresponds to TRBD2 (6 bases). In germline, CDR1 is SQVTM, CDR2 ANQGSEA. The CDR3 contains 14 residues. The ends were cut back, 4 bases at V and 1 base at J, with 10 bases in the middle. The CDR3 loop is CSVAGERNTGELFF. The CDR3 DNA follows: TGCAGCGTTGCGGGGGAAAGGAACACCGGGGAGCTGTTTTTT.

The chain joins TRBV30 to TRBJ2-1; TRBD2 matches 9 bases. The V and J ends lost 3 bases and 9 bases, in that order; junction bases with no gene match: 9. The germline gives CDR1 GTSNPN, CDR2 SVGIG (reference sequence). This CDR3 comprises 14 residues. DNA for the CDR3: TGTGCCTGGAGCCACAGCGGGGGGTTTTCTGAGCAGTTCTTC. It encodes CAWSHSGGFSEQFF.

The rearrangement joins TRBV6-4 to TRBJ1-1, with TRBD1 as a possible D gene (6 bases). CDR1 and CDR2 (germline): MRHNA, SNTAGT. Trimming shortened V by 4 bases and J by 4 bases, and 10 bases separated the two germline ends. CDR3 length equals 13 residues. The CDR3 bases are TGTGCCAGCAGTGGACAGGTTGGCACTGAAGCTTTCTTT. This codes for CASSGQVGTEAFF.

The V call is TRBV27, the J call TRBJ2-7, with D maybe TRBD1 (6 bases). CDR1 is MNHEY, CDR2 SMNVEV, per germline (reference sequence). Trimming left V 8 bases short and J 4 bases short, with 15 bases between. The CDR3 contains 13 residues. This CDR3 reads CASEKTGGYEQYF. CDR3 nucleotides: TGTGCCAGCGAAAAGACAGGCGGATACGAGCAGTACTTC.

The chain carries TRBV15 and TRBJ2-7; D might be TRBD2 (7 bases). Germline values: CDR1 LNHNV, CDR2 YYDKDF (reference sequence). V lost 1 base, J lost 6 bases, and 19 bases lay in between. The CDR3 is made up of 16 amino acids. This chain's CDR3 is CATSRAYGGRPGEQYF. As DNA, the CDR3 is TGTGCCACCAGCAGAGCATACGGGGGGCGACCAGGCGAGCAGTACTTC.

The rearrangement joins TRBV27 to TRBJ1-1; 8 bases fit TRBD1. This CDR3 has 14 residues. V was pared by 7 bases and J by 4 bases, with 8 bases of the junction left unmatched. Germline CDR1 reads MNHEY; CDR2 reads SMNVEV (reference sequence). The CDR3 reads CASTPGGRRTEAFF. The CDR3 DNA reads TGTGCCAGCACACCAGGGGGCAGACGCACTGAAGCTTTCTTT.

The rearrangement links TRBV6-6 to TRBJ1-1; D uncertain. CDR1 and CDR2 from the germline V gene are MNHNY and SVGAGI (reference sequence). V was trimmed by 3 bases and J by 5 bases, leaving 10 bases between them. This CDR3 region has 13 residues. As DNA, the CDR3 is TGTGCCAGCAGTTATGGGCCAGTAACTGAAGCTTTCTTT. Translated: CASSYGPVTEAFF.

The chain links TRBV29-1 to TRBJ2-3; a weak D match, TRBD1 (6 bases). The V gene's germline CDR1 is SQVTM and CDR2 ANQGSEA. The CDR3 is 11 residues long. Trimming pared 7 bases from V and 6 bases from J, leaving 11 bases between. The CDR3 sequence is CSAGQSDTQYF. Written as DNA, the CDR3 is TGCAGCGCCGGACAGTCGGATACGCAGTATTTT.

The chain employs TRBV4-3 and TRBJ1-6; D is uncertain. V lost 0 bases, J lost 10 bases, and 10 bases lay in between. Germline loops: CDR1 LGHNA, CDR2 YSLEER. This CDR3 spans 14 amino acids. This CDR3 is CASSQEFGNSPLHF. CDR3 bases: TGCGCCAGCAGCCAAGAATTCGGGAACTCACCCCTCCACTTT.

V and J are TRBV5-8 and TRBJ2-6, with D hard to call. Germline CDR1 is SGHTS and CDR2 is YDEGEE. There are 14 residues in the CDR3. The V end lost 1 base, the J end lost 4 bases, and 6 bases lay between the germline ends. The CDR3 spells CASSLTVGANVLTF. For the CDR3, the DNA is TGTGCCAGCAGCTTGACTGTAGGGGCCAACGTCCTGACTTTC.

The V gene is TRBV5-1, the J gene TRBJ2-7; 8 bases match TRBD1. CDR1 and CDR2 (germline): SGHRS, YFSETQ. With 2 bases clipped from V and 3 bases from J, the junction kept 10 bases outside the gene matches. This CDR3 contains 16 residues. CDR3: CASSFSLLGQDYEQYF. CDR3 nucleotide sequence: TGCGCCAGCAGCTTTAGTTTATTGGGACAGGACTACGAGCAGTACTTC.

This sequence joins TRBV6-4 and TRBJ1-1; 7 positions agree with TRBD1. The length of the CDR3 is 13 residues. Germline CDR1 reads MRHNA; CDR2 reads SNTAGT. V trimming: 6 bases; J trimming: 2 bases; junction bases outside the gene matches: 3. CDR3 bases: TGTGCCAGCAGAGGGGACAGTAACACTGAAGCTTTCTTT. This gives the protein CASRGDSNTEAFF.

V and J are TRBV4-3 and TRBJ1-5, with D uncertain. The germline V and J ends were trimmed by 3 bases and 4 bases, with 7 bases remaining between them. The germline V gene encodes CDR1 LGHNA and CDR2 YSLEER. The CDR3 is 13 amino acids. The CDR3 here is CASSHGKNQPQHF. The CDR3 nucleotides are TGCGCCAGCAGCCATGGCAAAAATCAGCCCCAGCATTTT.

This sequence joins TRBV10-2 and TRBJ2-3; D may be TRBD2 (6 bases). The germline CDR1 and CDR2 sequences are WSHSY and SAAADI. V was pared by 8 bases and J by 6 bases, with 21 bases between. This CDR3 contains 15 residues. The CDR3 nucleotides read TGCGCCAGCGGACGGACTACCTTAGGGCGGGATACGCAGTATTTT. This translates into CASGRTTLGRDTQYF.

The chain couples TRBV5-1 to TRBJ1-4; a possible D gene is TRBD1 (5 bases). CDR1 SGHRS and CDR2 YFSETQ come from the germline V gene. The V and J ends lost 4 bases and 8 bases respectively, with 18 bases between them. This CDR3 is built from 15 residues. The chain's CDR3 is CASSTMGGIDEKLFF. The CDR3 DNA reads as TGCGCCAGCAGCACCATGGGGGGTATTGACGAAAAACTGTTTTTT.

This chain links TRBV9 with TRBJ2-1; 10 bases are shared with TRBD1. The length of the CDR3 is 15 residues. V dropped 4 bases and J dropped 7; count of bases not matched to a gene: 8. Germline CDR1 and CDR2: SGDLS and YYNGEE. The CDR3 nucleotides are TGTGCCAGCAGCCACGGGACAGGGGACAAAAATGAGCAGTTCTTC. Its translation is CASSHGTGDKNEQFF.

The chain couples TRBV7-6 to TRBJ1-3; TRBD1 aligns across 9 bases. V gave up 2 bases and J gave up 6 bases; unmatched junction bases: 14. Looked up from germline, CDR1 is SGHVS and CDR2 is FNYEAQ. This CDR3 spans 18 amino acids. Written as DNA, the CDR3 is TGTGCCAGCAGCTTAAGGTTAGCCGGACAGGGGACGGTAAACACCATATATTTT. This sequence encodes CASSLRLAGQGTVNTIYF.

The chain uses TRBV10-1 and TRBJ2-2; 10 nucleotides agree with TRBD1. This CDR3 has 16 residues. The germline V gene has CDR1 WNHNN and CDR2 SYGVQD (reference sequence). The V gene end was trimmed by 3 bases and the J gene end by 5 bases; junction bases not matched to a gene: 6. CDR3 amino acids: CASSDQGQGLTGELFF. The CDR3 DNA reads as TGCGCCAGCAGTGACCAGGGACAGGGGTTGACCGGGGAGCTGTTTTTT.